This TCR beta chain derives from a study of T cell repertoires in cytomegalovirus infection (dated by TCRdb to the late 2010s). At the level of the whole study: The peptide stimulations were aimed at well-studied HLA-B-restricted epitopes as well as recently identified HLA-C-restricted CMV epitopes, whose presentation resists viral immunomodulation. Because public TCR beta signatures pointed to carriage of CMV infection together with the matching HLA type, the HLA type of each donor mattered for the analysis. The full study reports these points: Cumulative frequency of public TCR beta family members discriminated carriers of CMV infection plus the relevant HLA type in this cohort and an independent approximately 350-donor cohort. The ex vivo response was dominated by HLA-C-restricted CMV-specific TCR beta clonotypes, and the single most frequent clonotype in two of eight donors was supplied by these HLA-C-restricted clonotypes.

This clonotype turned up a few times. Its binding antigen is unknown. No base quality information exists; no much larger clone differs at one position. Sequencing took place on an Illumina HiSeq 1500. TCRdb reanalyzed the raw reads on its own, using fastp at Q25 for trimming and MiXCR for clone calling, and kept in-frame beta chains. Rows merge per CDR3 protein into single entries with the most common DNA and genes. This sample gives 100,000 or so distinct CDR3 sequences in total; around 32% of them show up just once. The ten largest clones capture more than 70% of the sample. The sample's treatment or condition label, in plain terms: in vitro stimulation with specific CMV peptide epitopes to enrich CMV-specific T cells. From cysteine to phenylalanine, the CDR3 is 18 amino acids long. Only the CDR3 DNA is retained, 54 bases long and in frame from the first base. Trimming accounts for 2 bases at V and 1 base at J, while the number of junction bases matched to no gene is 10. The germline V gene sets CDR1 to SGHTA and CDR2 to FQGNSA.

In this chain, TRBV7-2 is recombined with TRBJ2-1; 8 middle bases align to TRBD1. This clonotype originated in a human donor in good health (CMV status not recorded). Some clones in this sample may be carry-over from other donors' samples. The sample consisted of CD8+ T cells from cultured PBMCs, taken from culture after CMV antigen stimulation. The CDR3 corresponds to CASSLSRTGIKSYNEQFF. The DNA sequence is as follows: TGTGCCAGCAGCTTATCCCGGACAGGGATTAAGTCCTACAATGAGCAGTTCTTC.